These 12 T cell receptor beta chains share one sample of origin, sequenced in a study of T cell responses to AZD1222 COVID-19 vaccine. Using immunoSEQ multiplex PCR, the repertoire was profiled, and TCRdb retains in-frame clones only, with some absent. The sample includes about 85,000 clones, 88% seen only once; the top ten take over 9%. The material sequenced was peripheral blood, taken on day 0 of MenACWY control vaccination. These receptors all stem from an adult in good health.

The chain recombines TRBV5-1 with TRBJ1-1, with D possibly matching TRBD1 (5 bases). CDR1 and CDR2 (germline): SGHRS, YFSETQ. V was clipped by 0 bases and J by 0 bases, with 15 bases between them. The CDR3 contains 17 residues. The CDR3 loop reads CASSLGWAGTVNTEAFF. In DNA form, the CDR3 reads TGCGCCAGCAGCTTGGGATGGGCAGGGACGGTGAACACTGAAGCTTTCTTT.

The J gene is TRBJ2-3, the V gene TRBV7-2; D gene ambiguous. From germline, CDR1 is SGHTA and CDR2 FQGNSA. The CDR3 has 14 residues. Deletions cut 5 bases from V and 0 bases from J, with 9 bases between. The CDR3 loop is CASSPAHSTDTQYF. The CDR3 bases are TGTGCCAGCAGCCCAGCCCACAGCACAGATACGCAGTATTTT.

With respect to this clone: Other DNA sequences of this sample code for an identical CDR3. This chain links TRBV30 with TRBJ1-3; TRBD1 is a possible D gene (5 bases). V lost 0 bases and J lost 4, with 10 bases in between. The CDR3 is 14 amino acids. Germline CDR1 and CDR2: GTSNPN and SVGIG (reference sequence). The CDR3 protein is CAWSVRGSGNTIYF. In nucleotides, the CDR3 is TGTGCCTGGAGTGTTCGGGGGTCCGGAAACACCATATATTTT. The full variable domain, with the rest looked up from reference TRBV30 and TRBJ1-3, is SQTIHQWPATLVQPVGSPLSLECTVEGTSNPNLYWYRQAAGRGLQLLFYSVGIGQISSEVPQNLSASRPQDRQFILSSKKLLLSDSGFYLCAWSVRGSGNTIYFGEGSWLTVV.

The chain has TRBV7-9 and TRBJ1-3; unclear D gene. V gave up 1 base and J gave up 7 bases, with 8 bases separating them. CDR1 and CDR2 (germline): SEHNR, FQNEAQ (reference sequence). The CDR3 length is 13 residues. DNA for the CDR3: TGTGCCAGCAGCTTAGTGGTCTCGAACACCATATATTTT. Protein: CASSLVVSNTIYF.

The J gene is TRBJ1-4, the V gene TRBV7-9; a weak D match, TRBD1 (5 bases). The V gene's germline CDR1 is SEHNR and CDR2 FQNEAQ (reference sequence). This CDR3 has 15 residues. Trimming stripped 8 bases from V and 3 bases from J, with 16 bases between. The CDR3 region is CASRRGGRSNEKLFF. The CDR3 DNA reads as TGTGCCAGCCGCCGCGGGGGTCGATCTAATGAAAAACTGTTTTTT.

CDR3 loop: CASEVAADSGNTIYF. In nucleotides, the CDR3 is TGTGCCAGCGAGGTGGCGGCTGACTCTGGAAACACCATATATTTT. The genes are TRBV4-2 and TRBJ1-3; D unclear. The CDR3 has 15 residues. Germline lookup yields CDR1 LGHNA and CDR2 YNFKEQ. Deletions cut 8 bases from V and 0 bases from J, with 14 bases between.

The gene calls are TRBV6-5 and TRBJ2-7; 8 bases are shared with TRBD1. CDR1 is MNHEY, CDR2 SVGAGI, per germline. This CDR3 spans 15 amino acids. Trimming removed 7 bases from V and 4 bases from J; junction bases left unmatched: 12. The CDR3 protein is CASNAAGGSGYEQYF. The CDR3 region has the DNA TGTGCCAGCAACGCTGCAGGGGGCTCGGGTTACGAGCAGTACTTC.

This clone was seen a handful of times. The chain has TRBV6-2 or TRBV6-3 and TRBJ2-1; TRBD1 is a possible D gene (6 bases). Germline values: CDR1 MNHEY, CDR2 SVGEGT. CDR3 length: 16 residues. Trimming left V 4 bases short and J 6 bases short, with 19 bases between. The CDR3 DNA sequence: TGTGCCAGCAGTTTGGTAAGGGGGAGAGTGGGCAATGAGCAGTTCTTC. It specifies CASSLVRGRVGNEQFF.

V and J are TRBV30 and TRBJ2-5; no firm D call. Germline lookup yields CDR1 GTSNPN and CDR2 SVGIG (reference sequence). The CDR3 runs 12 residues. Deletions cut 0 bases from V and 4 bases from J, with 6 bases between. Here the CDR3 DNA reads TGTGCCTGGAGTGTACAGAGAGAGACCCAGTACTTC. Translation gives CAWSVQRETQYF.

CDR3 nucleotide sequence: TGTGCCAGTAGTGTCTTTAGGGACAGTCAGCAGTTCTTC. This encodes CASSVFRDSQQFF. This sequence joins TRBV19 and TRBJ2-1, with 7 bases matching TRBD1. Germline V gene sequence: CDR1 LNHDA, CDR2 SQIVND (reference sequence). The junction had 9 bases not matched to a gene; V was cut back by 5 bases and J by 11 bases. The CDR3 is 13 amino acids.

The CDR3 bases are TGCAGCGTTGATATTGCCGAGACCCAGTACTTC. Its translation: CSVDIAETQYF. The chain employs TRBV29-1 and TRBJ2-5, with D unresolved. Germline CDR1 and CDR2: SQVTM and ANQGSEA. There are 11 residues in the CDR3. The germline V and J ends were trimmed by 3 bases and 5 bases, with 7 bases remaining between them.

The CDR3 DNA sequence: TGCGCCAGCACCACCTCCGGGACAGGGGAGGGCTACACCTTC. Its protein product is CASTTSGTGEGYTF. The V call is TRBV5-1, the J call TRBJ1-2, with 10 bases lining up with TRBD1. V shed 6 bases and J 8 bases; nucleotides not matched to a gene: 10. Germline V CDR1 and CDR2: SGHRS, YFSETQ. This CDR3 spans 14 amino acids.